Following are 12 T cell receptor beta chains from one sample sequenced in a study of siplizumab effects on memory and regulatory T cells. Sequencing was performed with immunoSEQ multiplex PCR; in TCRdb, only in-frame clones are kept and a portion is missing. The data contain 110,000 or so clones, just over 90% of them singletons. Source material: non-Treg CD4+ T cells sorted from blood. The origin of the receptors is a human donor in good health.

The chain uses TRBV18 and TRBJ1-4, with D maybe TRBD1 (5 bases). V was pared by 6 bases and J by 4 bases, with 12 bases between. Looked up from germline, CDR1 is KGHSH and CDR2 is LQKENI. There are 14 residues in the CDR3. CDR3 nucleotides: TGTGCCAGCTCCCCAGGGAGGGGTAATGAAAAACTGTTTTTT. The encoded protein is CASSPGRGNEKLFF.

This clone showed up just once. The chain carries TRBV19 and TRBJ2-7; 7 bases are a match to TRBD1. Germline CDR1 and CDR2: LNHDA and SQIVND (reference sequence). CDR3 length: 13 residues. With 6 bases clipped from V and 4 bases from J, the junction kept 6 bases outside the gene matches. The CDR3 spells CASRQGFGYEQYF. For the CDR3, the DNA is TGTGCCAGTAGACAGGGGTTTGGTTACGAGCAGTACTTC.

The chain has TRBV25-1 and TRBJ2-5, with 7 bases fitting TRBD1. This CDR3 contains 13 residues. Germline V gene lookup returns CDR1 MGHDK and CDR2 SYGVNS. V gave up 5 bases and J gave up 3 bases; unmatched junction bases: 3. The CDR3: CASSSTGKETQYF. The CDR3 DNA sequence: TGTGCCAGCAGTTCGACAGGGAAAGAGACCCAGTACTTC.

V gene TRBV10-3 combines with J gene TRBJ2-5, with TRBD2 matching over 8 bases. The CDR3 is made up of 13 amino acids. With 4 bases clipped from V and 3 bases from J, the junction kept 1 base outside the gene matches. Germline values: CDR1 ENHRY, CDR2 SYGVKD. The CDR3 DNA follows: TGTGCCATCAGTGCGGGGGGGGAAGAGACCCAGTACTTC. The encoded protein is CAISAGGEETQYF.

The rearrangement links TRBV6-6 to TRBJ2-7; 9 bases line up with TRBD2. V was pared by 6 bases and J by 2 bases, with 8 bases of the junction left unmatched. The CDR3 runs to 15 residues. Germline V gene sequence: CDR1 MNHNY, CDR2 SVGAGI (reference sequence). The CDR3 sequence: CASRRRLAETYEQYF. The CDR3 region has the DNA TGTGCCAGCAGAAGGCGACTAGCGGAAACCTACGAGCAGTACTTC.

The chain links TRBV7-2 to TRBJ2-7, with TRBD2 matching over 10 bases. Germline V lookup: CDR1 SGHTA, CDR2 FQGNSA. The CDR3 covers 16 residues. V was pared by 5 bases and J by 1 base, with 8 bases of the junction left unmatched. CDR3 nucleotides: TGTGCCAGCAGCCGTCCACTAGCGGGGAGTTCCTACGAGCAGTACTTC. As protein: CASSRPLAGSSYEQYF. The full variable domain, completed using reference TRBV7-2 and TRBJ2-7, is GAGVSQSPSNKVTEKGKDVELRCDPISGHTALYWYRQSLGQGLEFLIYFQGNSAPDKSGLPSDRFSAERTGGSVSTLTIQRTQQEDSAVYLCASSRPLAGSSYEQYFGPGTRLTVT.

The J gene is TRBJ2-1, the V gene TRBV4-1, with D maybe TRBD2 (6 bases). The CDR3 totals 17 residues. The germline V and J ends were trimmed by 0 bases and 0 bases, with 12 bases remaining between them. The germline V gene encodes CDR1 MGHRA and CDR2 YSYEKL. The CDR3 region is CASSQDQLASSYNEQFF. The CDR3, as DNA: TGCGCCAGCAGCCAAGATCAGCTAGCGAGCTCCTACAATGAGCAGTTCTTC.

The chain recombines TRBV4-2 with TRBJ2-5; TRBD2 is a possible D gene (5 bases). Germline V gives CDR1 LGHNA, CDR2 YNFKEQ. The V end lost 0 bases, the J end lost 8 bases, and 13 bases lay between the germline ends. The CDR3 runs 14 residues. The CDR3 sequence: CASSQDLLEGTQYF. DNA of the CDR3: TGTGCCAGCAGCCAAGATTTACTCGAGGGTACCCAGTACTTC.

This clone came up once. This chain joins TRBV7-7 and TRBJ2-5, with 15 bases fitting TRBD2. J was trimmed by 3 bases and V by 2 bases; bases with no gene match: 4. CDR1 is SSHAT, CDR2 FNYEAQ, per germline (reference sequence). The CDR3 has 17 residues. In DNA form, the CDR3 reads TGTGCCAGCAGCTTACCACGGACTAGCGGGGGGGAAGAGACCCAGTACTTC. It translates to CASSLPRTSGGEETQYF.

V usage is TRBV2 and J usage is TRBJ2-7; D gene ambiguous. V lost 6 bases to trimming and J lost 7 bases, with 19 bases between them. CDR3 length: 14 residues. The germline V gene has CDR1 SNHLY and CDR2 FYNNEI. The CDR3, as DNA: TGTGCCAGCAGCGCTAGGACCCTCACTGGGGAGCAGTACTTC. Protein product: CASSARTLTGEQYF.

In its sample, this clone was seen once. This chain links TRBV14 with TRBJ2-3; unclear D gene. Germline CDR1 reads SGHDN; CDR2 reads FVKESK. The CDR3 spans 12 residues. V lost 3 bases and J 5 bases, leaving 6 bases between the germline ends. CDR3 amino acids: CASSHGRDTQYF. Written as DNA, the CDR3 is TGTGCCAGCAGCCACGGTAGAGATACGCAGTATTTT.

V usage is TRBV11-1 and J usage is TRBJ2-5, with TRBD1 matching over 8 bases. Germline V lookup: CDR1 SGHAT, CDR2 FQDESV (reference sequence). V dropped 8 bases and J dropped 5; count of bases not matched to a gene: 10. This CDR3 comprises 14 residues. The CDR3 reads CASSAQGVSETQYF. The CDR3 DNA reads TGTGCCAGCTCTGCACAGGGGGTCTCGGAGACCCAGTACTTC.